One sample yielded the 9 T cell receptor beta chains listed below, sequenced in a study of blood T cell repertoires in COVID-19. Measured with immunoSEQ multiplex PCR; TCRdb has only the in-frame clones, and not every one. The table shows 650,000 to 800,000 clones, with around 90% occurring only once. The sequenced sample consisted of peripheral blood. These receptors originate from a woman aged 18 to 35 with acute or convalescent COVID-19.

This clone was recorded only once. The chain links TRBV19 to TRBJ1-5, with 7 positions matching TRBD1. Trimming removed 2 bases from V and 0 bases from J; junction bases left unmatched: 10. This CDR3 has 18 amino acids. Looked up from germline, CDR1 is LNHDA and CDR2 is SQIVND (reference sequence). The CDR3 DNA is TGTGCCAGTAGTATACGGGACAGCGGAACTTATAGCAATCAGCCCCAGCATTTT. Protein sequence: CASSIRDSGTYSNQPQHF.

V gene TRBV5-8 combines with J gene TRBJ1-5, with D possibly matching TRBD1 (6 bases). This CDR3 has 15 amino acids. Germline lookup yields CDR1 SGHTS and CDR2 YDEGEE. V was shortened by 0 bases and J by 6 bases, with 13 bases between the two germline ends. CDR3 sequence (DNA): TGTGCCAGCAGCTTGGCAGGGGCAGTTAGTCAGCCCCAGCATTTT. This codes for CASSLAGAVSQPQHF.

This rearrangement joins TRBV19 to TRBJ1-4, with 7 positions matching TRBD1. CDR3 length: 17 amino acids. Germline assignment: CDR1 LNHDA and CDR2 SQIVND (reference sequence). V trimming: 7 bases; J trimming: 6 bases; junction bases outside the gene matches: 17. This CDR3 is CASTTASHRGWDEKLFF. Written as DNA, the CDR3 is TGTGCCAGTACCACCGCATCTCACAGGGGATGGGATGAAAAACTGTTTTTT.

V gene TRBV3-1 (or the pseudogene TRBV3-2) combines with J gene TRBJ2-6; tentative D call: TRBD1 (5 bases). Germline V gene sequence: CDR1 LGHDT, CDR2 YNNKEL (reference sequence). V was pared by 6 bases and J by 0 bases, with 12 bases between. The length of the CDR3 is 16 residues. DNA for the CDR3: TGTGCCAGCAGAGATTTCGACAGCTCTGGGGCCAACGTCCTGACTTTC. It translates to CASRDFDSSGANVLTF.

The gene calls are TRBV3-1 (or the pseudogene TRBV3-2) and TRBJ1-1; TRBD1 agrees at 10 bases. The trim removed 3 bases at V and 4 bases at J, leaving 2 bases unmatched. Germline V gives CDR1 LGHDT, CDR2 YNNKEL (reference sequence). The CDR3 spans 14 residues. CDR3 protein: CASSQTGGGTEAFF. The CDR3 coding sequence is TGTGCCAGCAGCCAGACAGGGGGCGGCACTGAAGCTTTCTTT.

This rearrangement joins TRBV6-5 to TRBJ1-1, with D possibly being TRBD1 (6 bases). Per the germline V gene, CDR1 is MNHEY and CDR2 is SVGAGI. Deletions cut 10 bases from V and 1 base from J, with 16 bases between. The CDR3 has 14 residues. The chain's CDR3 is CATRQAWENTEAFF. In DNA, the CDR3 is TGTGCCACCAGACAGGCTTGGGAGAACACTGAAGCTTTCTTT.

The chain is built from TRBV28 and TRBJ1-1, with D hard to call. The CDR3 extends over 13 amino acids. Germline CDR1 MDHEN, CDR2 SYDVKM. V lost 2 bases and J lost 4, with 8 bases in between. CDR3 DNA sequence: TGTGCCAGCAGTTTACCCCAGATCACTGAAGCTTTCTTT. This codes for CASSLPQITEAFF.

The CDR3 DNA sequence: TGCAGCGTTGCCCCCGGGGGGCACCCAGATACGCAGTATTTT. This encodes CSVAPGGHPDTQYF. The V gene is TRBV29-1, the J gene TRBJ2-3, with D perhaps matching TRBD2 (7 bases). The CDR3 loop spans 14 amino acids. The germline V gene has CDR1 SQVTM and CDR2 ANQGSEA. V lost 4 bases to trimming and J lost 4 bases, with 15 bases between them.

The chain joins TRBV9 to TRBJ1-2, with a tentative D call TRBD1 (6 bases). This CDR3 spans 18 amino acids. The germline V gene encodes CDR1 SGDLS and CDR2 YYNGEE. Trimming left V 6 bases short and J 0 bases short, with 24 bases between. CDR3 protein: CASTLRGGLPQANYGYTF. CDR3 in DNA: TGTGCCAGCACCTTAAGGGGGGGACTCCCGCAGGCTAACTATGGCTACACCTTC. Supplemented by reference TRBV9 and TRBJ1-2, the full variable domain reads DSGVTQTPKHLITATGQRVTLRCSPRSGDLSVYWYQQSLDQGLQFLIQYYNGEERAKGNILERFSAQQFPDLHSELNLSSLELGDSALYFCASTLRGGLPQANYGYTFGSGTRLTVV.